This T cell receptor beta chain stems from a study of blood T cell repertoires in COVID-19. Study at large: COVID-19 samples, acute and convalescent, were from the United States, Italy and Spain.

Original processing notes: The assay estimated nucleated cells by amplifying reference gene primers. Profiled with immunoSEQ multiplex PCR; TCRdb holds only in-frame clones, not every one. V, J and clone size are taken as reported in that table, and D and trimming were inferred from the DNA itself. The sample lists roughly 330,000 clones; over 75% were seen once. The source of this sequence is a woman between 45 and 60 years old with active or convalescent COVID-19. Sequencing was carried out using peripheral blood.

The CDR3 loop reads CASSHRTDTIYEQYF. The CDR3 nucleotides are TGTGCCAGCAGCCATAGGACAGACACCATCTACGAGCAGTACTTC. The V call is TRBV14, the J call TRBJ2-7; possible D gene TRBD1, 6 bases. The CDR3 sequence is 15 residues long. Between the trimmed V and J ends, which lost 3 bases and 3 bases, there was a span of 15 bases. CDR1 is SGHDN and CDR2 is FVKESK in the germline V gene.